This passage covers 17 T cell receptor beta chains from one sample sequenced in a study of PD-L1 blockade in urothelial cancer. Noted time point: peripheral blood 6 weeks after treatment start. TCRdb keeps only in-frame clones here, not all; method: immunoSEQ multiplex PCR. Found here are 75,000 to 95,000 clones, approximately 89% of them singletons; the top ten hold 0.85% to 0.9%. Sequenced here: PBMCs, sampled around atezolizumab (anti-PD-L1) treatment. The origin of the receptors is a woman older than 75 with urothelial cancer.

The genes are TRBV19 and TRBJ1-4, with D unclear. Germline V gene lookup returns CDR1 LNHDA and CDR2 SQIVND (reference sequence). V lost 7 bases and J 7 bases, leaving 19 bases between the germline ends. CDR3 length: 15 residues. CDR3 protein: CASTLGPGAGEKLFF. The DNA for the CDR3 is TGTGCCAGTACCCTAGGACCGGGAGCAGGTGAAAAACTGTTTTTT. Full variable domain (rest looked up from reference TRBV19 and TRBJ1-4): DGGITQSPKYLFRKEGQNVTLSCEQNLNHDAMYWYRQDPGQGLRLIYYSQIVNDFQKGDIAEGYSVSREKKESFPLTVTSAQKNPTAFYLCASTLGPGAGEKLFFGSGTQLSVL.

The CDR3, as DNA: TGTGCCAGCAGCTTAGAGGGACAGGGGAACTACGAGCAGTACTTC. It codes for CASSLEGQGNYEQYF. The chain recombines TRBV7-6 with TRBJ2-7; 10 nucleotides agree with TRBD1. The CDR3 sequence is 15 residues long. V shed 1 base, J shed 3 bases, and the junction held 3 bases outside the gene matches. Germline lookup yields CDR1 SGHVS and CDR2 FNYEAQ.

The genes are TRBV27 and TRBJ2-3, with 13 bases fitting TRBD2. The J segment lost 6 bases and the V segment lost 3 bases, leaving 3 bases of the junction unmatched. The CDR3 runs to 15 residues. CDR1 MNHEY and CDR2 SMNVEV come from the germline V gene (reference sequence). CDR3 DNA sequence: TGTGCCAGCAGTTTCTGGACTAGCGGGAGTGATACGCAGTATTTT. It translates to CASSFWTSGSDTQYF.

This clone has only one observation. This chain links TRBV5-6 with TRBJ1-1; perhaps TRBD1 as D (6 bases). The CDR3 runs 14 residues. V was pared by 4 bases and J by 4 bases, with 14 bases between. The V gene's germline CDR1 is SGHDT and CDR2 YYEEEE. This chain's CDR3 is CASSAAGGATEAFF. CDR3 nucleotide sequence: TGTGCCAGCAGCGCGGCGGGGGGGGCCACTGAAGCTTTCTTT.

The chain joins TRBV2 to TRBJ1-2; tentatively, D is TRBD1 (5 bases). The V gene's germline CDR1 is SNHLY and CDR2 FYNNEI. The CDR3 is 11 amino acids. Trimming removed 8 bases at V and 4 bases at J, with 8 bases between. The CDR3 bases are TGTGCCAGCGGGGGGGGCTATGGCTACACCTTC. As protein: CASGGGYGYTF. The whole variable domain, filled in from reference TRBV2 and TRBJ1-2, reads EPEVTQTPSHQVTQMGQEVILRCVPISNHLYFYWYRQILGQKVEFLVSFYNNEISEKSEIFDDQFSVERPDGSNFTLKIRSTKLEDSAMYFCASGGGYGYTFGSGTRLTVV.

This sequence joins TRBV5-1 and TRBJ2-3, with TRBD2 identical over 11 bases. The V gene end was trimmed by 2 bases and the J gene end by 5 bases; junction bases not matched to a gene: 4. This CDR3 comprises 15 residues. Germline V CDR1 and CDR2: SGHRS, YFSETQ. The CDR3 coding sequence is TGCGCCAGCAGCTTACTAGCGGGAGTGGGAGATACGCAGTATTTT. It encodes CASSLLAGVGDTQYF. Complete variable domain (other parts from reference TRBV5-1 and TRBJ2-3): KAGVTQTPRYLIKTRGQQVTLSCSPISGHRSVSWYQQTPGQGLQFLFEYFSETQRNKGNFPGRFSGRQFSNSRSEMNVSTLELGDSALYLCASSLLAGVGDTQYFGPGTRLTVL.

This clone was seen a single time. V is TRBV6-1 and J is TRBJ2-1, with 8 bases identical to TRBD2. CDR1 and CDR2 (germline): MNHNS, SASEGT. The CDR3 runs 16 residues. Trimming removed 4 bases from V and 4 bases from J; junction bases left unmatched: 9. The CDR3 DNA reads as TGTGCCAGCAGTGGGCAAGCGGGGGATCCTTACAATGAGCAGTTCTTC. Its protein is CASSGQAGDPYNEQFF.

V usage is TRBV23-1 and J usage is TRBJ2-7; 9 nucleotides line up with TRBD1. TRBV23-1 is filed as an ORF, its function uncertain. V lost 4 bases to trimming and J lost 5 bases; unmatched junction nucleotides: 3. The CDR3 consists of 13 residues. The CDR3 nucleotides are TGCGCCAGCAGTCTCACAGGGGGCCACGAGCAGTACTTC. Its translation: CASSLTGGHEQYF.

CDR3 nucleotides: TGTGCCTGGAGAGCCCCGGGGCGGGAGTTCACTGAGCAGTTCTTC. It codes for CAWRAPGREFTEQFF. This chain links TRBV30 with TRBJ2-1, with 7 bases that match TRBD2. The CDR3 has 15 amino acids. The trim removed 3 bases at V and 9 bases at J, leaving 14 bases unmatched. CDR1 is GTSNPN, CDR2 SVGIG, per germline (reference sequence).

The rearrangement links TRBV7-9 to TRBJ2-7, with TRBD2 matching over 10 bases. This CDR3 is built from 15 residues. V lost 5 bases and J lost 4; bases outside the gene matches: 8. Germline loops: CDR1 SEHNR, CDR2 FQNEAQ (reference sequence). The CDR3 is CASSAPALAGYEQYF. In DNA form, the CDR3 reads TGTGCCAGCAGCGCCCCGGCACTAGCGGGGTACGAGCAGTACTTC.

The V and J genes are TRBV6-5 and TRBJ2-7; D is possibly TRBD1 (6 bases). The CDR3 runs to 13 residues. Germline values: CDR1 MNHEY, CDR2 SVGAGI. Trimming removed 6 bases at V and 5 bases at J, with 14 bases between. CDR3 sequence (DNA): TGTGCCAGCAGCGGATACAGGGTTCACGAGCAGTACTTC. The encoded protein is CASSGYRVHEQYF.

The chain employs TRBV5-1 and TRBJ2-1, with a tentative D call TRBD2 (6 bases). The germline CDR1 and CDR2 sequences are SGHRS and YFSETQ. Trimming removed 2 bases at V and 0 bases at J, with 18 bases between. The CDR3 runs 18 residues. The CDR3, as DNA: TGCGCCAGCAGCTTCTCGGAGATTCGGGAGAGCTCCTACAATGAGCAGTTCTTC. Amino acids: CASSFSEIRESSYNEQFF.

The chain carries TRBV5-1 and TRBJ2-7, with a weak D call TRBD1 (6 bases). CDR1 is SGHRS, CDR2 YFSETQ, per germline. The CDR3 runs 13 residues. The V end was cut by 4 bases, the J end by 3 bases, with 11 bases between. CDR3 sequence: CASSLRDNYEQYF. In DNA form, the CDR3 reads TGCGCCAGCAGCCTCCGGGACAACTACGAGCAGTACTTC.

This chain connects TRBV2 to TRBJ1-5; TRBD1 is a possible D gene (6 bases). V was shortened by 6 bases and J by 1 base, with 13 bases between the two germline ends. Germline V gene data show CDR1 as SNHLY and CDR2 as FYNNEI. The CDR3 has 15 residues. The CDR3 DNA sequence: TGTGCCAGCAGGGAGGACAGCGAGAGCAATCAGCCCCAGCATTTT. It specifies CASREDSESNQPQHF.

This chain uses TRBV5-6 with TRBJ1-1; D is undetermined. The CDR3 contains 11 residues. Trimming cost V 7 bases and J 1 base, with 5 bases left between them. Germline V gives CDR1 SGHDT, CDR2 YYEEEE. This CDR3 is CASYRNTEAFF. The DNA for the CDR3 is TGTGCCAGCTATAGGAACACTGAAGCTTTCTTT.

The genes are TRBV4-1 and TRBJ2-7, with TRBD1 identical over 9 bases. J was trimmed by 4 bases and V by 0 bases; bases with no gene match: 7. The germline V gene has CDR1 MGHRA and CDR2 YSYEKL. The length of the CDR3 is 16 residues. CDR3 sequence: CASSQEPQGAPYEQYF. The DNA of the CDR3 is TGCGCCAGCAGCCAAGAGCCACAGGGGGCCCCTTACGAGCAGTACTTC.

The chain recombines TRBV5-1 with TRBJ2-6; D is perhaps TRBD1 (6 bases). CDR3 length: 15 residues. CDR1 is SGHRS and CDR2 is YFSETQ in the germline V gene. V lost 3 bases and J 2 bases, leaving 9 bases between the germline ends. CDR3 region: CASSSQGAGANVLTF. The CDR3 DNA reads TGCGCCAGCAGCTCACAGGGAGCTGGGGCCAACGTCCTGACTTTC.